A single sample gave rise to the 11 T cell receptor beta chains below, sequenced in a study of PD-1 blockade in classical Hodgkin lymphoma (dated by TCRdb to 2020 to 2022). Library generation was performed with the immunoSEQ multiplex PCR assay. Entries here come from immuneACCESS through TCRdb and include only in-frame sequences with V and J called. Some clones fail to appear in such tables; in the studies checked, an unresolved V gene covers under half of the shortfall, and the cause of the remainder is unknown. The sample records around 13,000 clones, approximately 91% of which are singletons. The top ten hold about 1% of the sample. The time point label here, explained by the study, means: cycle 4 day 1 (C4D1), after 6 weeks of nivolumab. All trial patients had relapsed after autologous stem cell transplantation, with cohorts A, B and C differing in prior brentuximab vedotin exposure. CD4+ T cells were purified from thawed PBMCs by magnetic negative selection with a Miltenyi CD4+ T cell isolation kit.

The starting material was CD4+ T cells from blood, obtained before the fourth cycle of nivolumab. These receptors were obtained from a human donor with classical Hodgkin lymphoma.

The chain recombines TRBV30 with TRBJ1-5, with D unresolved. Germline CDR1 is GTSNPN and CDR2 is SVGIG (reference sequence). The CDR3 spans 12 residues. V was shortened by 1 base and J by 4 bases, with 5 bases between the two germline ends. CDR3 DNA sequence: TGTGCCTGGAGTGGAGTGAATCAGCCCCAGCATTTT. Amino acids: CAWSGVNQPQHF.

The chain carries TRBV6-6 and TRBJ2-1, with D tentatively TRBD1 or TRBD2 (5 bases each). The CDR3 has 14 amino acids. The germline gives CDR1 MNHNY, CDR2 SVGAGI (reference sequence). Between the trimmed V and J ends, which lost 5 bases and 5 bases, there was a span of 13 bases. CDR3 nucleotides: TGTGCCAGCAGTCCCCGGGACGCCGACAATGAGCAGTTCTTC. It encodes CASSPRDADNEQFF.

V and J are TRBV28 and TRBJ2-4; maybe TRBD1 (6 bases). In germline, CDR1 is MDHEN, CDR2 SYDVKM. V was shortened by 6 bases and J by 0 bases, with 12 bases between the two germline ends. This CDR3 has 15 amino acids. The CDR3 here is CASRPWGLAKNIQYF. CDR3 nucleotide sequence: TGTGCCAGCAGGCCCTGGGGGCTAGCCAAAAACATTCAGTACTTC.

The chain employs TRBV19 and TRBJ2-5; TRBD1 matches 8 bases. V lost 4 bases, J lost 4 bases, and 8 bases stayed unmatched. The CDR3 has 15 residues. Per the germline V gene, CDR1 is LNHDA and CDR2 is SQIVND (reference sequence). CDR3 coding DNA: TGTGCCAGTAGTAGCCCAGGGGGGACAGGAGAGACCCAGTACTTC. Its protein is CASSSPGGTGETQYF.

The chain has TRBV10-3 and TRBJ2-3; unclear D gene. This CDR3 has 14 amino acids. CDR1 is ENHRY, CDR2 SYGVKD, per germline. With 2 bases removed from V and 0 bases from J, the gap between germline ends came to 6 bases. The DNA of the CDR3 is TGTGCCATCAGTGAGCCTCGCAGCACAGATACGCAGTATTTT. Translating it yields CAISEPRSTDTQYF.

J is TRBJ1-5 and V is TRBV5-6; the D is unclear. V dropped 0 bases and J dropped 0 bases, with 4 bases sitting between them. The CDR3 is made up of 14 amino acids. Germline V gives CDR1 SGHDT, CDR2 YYEEEE. CDR3 bases: TGTGCCAGCAGCTTGGGGAATAGCAATCAGCCCCAGCATTTT. Translated: CASSLGNSNQPQHF.

V usage is TRBV10-3 and J usage is TRBJ2-1; TRBD1 matches 9 bases. After removal of 6 bases from V and 5 bases from J, the junction contained 5 bases not matched to a gene. The CDR3 runs 14 residues. Germline CDR1 ENHRY, CDR2 SYGVKD. The CDR3 DNA is TGTGCCATCAGAGGAGACAGGGGGAACAATGAGCAGTTCTTC. It encodes CAIRGDRGNNEQFF.

CDR3 loop: CASSLLSTLYEQYF. DNA for the CDR3: TGTGCCAGCAGTCTGCTAAGTACTCTCTACGAGCAGTACTTC. The J gene is TRBJ2-7, the V gene TRBV2, with D unclear. The length of the CDR3 is 14 residues. Germline CDR1 reads SNHLY; CDR2 reads FYNNEI. V lost 5 bases to trimming and J lost 3 bases, with 14 bases between them.

V gene TRBV27 combines with J gene TRBJ2-2; D is possibly TRBD1 (5 bases). CDR3 size: 16 residues. CDR1 and CDR2 (germline): MNHEY, SMNVEV (reference sequence). V was pared by 2 bases and J by 0 bases, with 10 bases between. DNA of the CDR3: TGTGCCAGCAGTTTAAGTAGGGGTACGAACACCGGGGAGCTGTTTTTT. Translation: CASSLSRGTNTGELFF.

V and J are TRBV11-2 and TRBJ2-3, with D hard to call. The CDR3 runs to 14 residues. The germline CDR1 and CDR2 sequences are SGHAT and FQNNGV. Trimming left V 2 bases short and J 4 bases short, with 10 bases between. The CDR3 region is CASSLMWRADTQYF. CDR3 coding DNA: TGTGCCAGCAGCTTAATGTGGAGAGCAGATACGCAGTATTTT.

The chain carries TRBV10-3 and TRBJ2-1, with 9 positions matching TRBD1. The CDR3 length is 15 residues. CDR1 and CDR2 from the germline V gene are ENHRY and SYGVKD. The ends lost 10 bases at V and 6 bases at J; junction bases unmatched: 13. CDR3 protein: CASHQSGTGTNEQFF. Here the CDR3 DNA reads TGTGCCAGCCATCAATCAGGGACAGGGACCAATGAGCAGTTCTTC.